Below, one TCR beta chain is given with its context. Its target is not known. Germline loops: CDR1 DFQATT, CDR2 SNEGSKA (reference sequence). The V gene end was trimmed by 8 bases and the J gene end by 2 bases; junction bases not matched to a gene: 2. CDR3 length: 11 amino acids. The data belong to a study of blood T cells in healthy people across ages. The overall study: With template switching, about one barcoded beta molecule was captured per two T cells.

Study-level findings and limits: There was a strong correlation between TCR beta diversity and naive T cell percentage.

The authors ran a second PCR of roughly 6 to 11 cycles using a sample-barcoded 5' primer and a J-beta primer mix. TCRdb fed the 5' RACE reads into MiXCR, producing one record per CDR3 protein. The data show 800,000 to 950,000 distinct CDR3 sequences, with around 49% seen just once and around an eighth held by the top ten. The sequence came from a man aged 30 to 45 in good health. The chain has TRBV20-1 and TRBJ1-2, with TRBD1 matching 7 bases. The sequenced material came from blood. The CDR3 DNA is TGCAGTCCGACAGGGAACTATGGCTACACCTTC. It yields the protein CSPTGNYGYTF.